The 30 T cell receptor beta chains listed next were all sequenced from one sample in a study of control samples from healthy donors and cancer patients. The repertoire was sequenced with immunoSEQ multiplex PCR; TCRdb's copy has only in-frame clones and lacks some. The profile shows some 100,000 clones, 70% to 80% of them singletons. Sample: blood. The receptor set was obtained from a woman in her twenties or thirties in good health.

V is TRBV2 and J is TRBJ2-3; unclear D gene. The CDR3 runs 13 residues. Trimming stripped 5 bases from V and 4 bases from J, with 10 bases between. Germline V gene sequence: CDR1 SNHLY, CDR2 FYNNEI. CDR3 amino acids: CASSKDLADTQYF. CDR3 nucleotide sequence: TGTGCCAGCAGTAAAGACCTCGCAGATACGCAGTATTTT. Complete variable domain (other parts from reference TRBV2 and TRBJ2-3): EPEVTQTPSHQVTQMGQEVILRCVPISNHLYFYWYRQILGQKVEFLVSFYNNEISEKSEIFDDQFSVERPDGSNFTLKIRSTKLEDSAMYFCASSKDLADTQYFGPGTRLTVL.

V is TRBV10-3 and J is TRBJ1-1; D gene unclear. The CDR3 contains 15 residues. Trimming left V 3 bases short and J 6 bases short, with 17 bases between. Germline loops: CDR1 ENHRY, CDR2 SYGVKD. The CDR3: CAISEEGRLSPEAFF. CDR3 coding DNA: TGTGCCATCAGTGAAGAGGGCAGGTTAAGTCCTGAAGCTTTCTTT.

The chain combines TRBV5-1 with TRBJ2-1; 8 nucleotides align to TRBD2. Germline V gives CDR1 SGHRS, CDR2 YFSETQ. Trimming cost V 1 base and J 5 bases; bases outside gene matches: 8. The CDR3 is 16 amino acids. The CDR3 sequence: CASSLTIGGANNEQFF. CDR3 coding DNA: TGCGCCAGCAGCTTGACCATCGGGGGGGCTAACAATGAGCAGTTCTTC.

CDR3 residues: CASSVEAHANYGYTF. The CDR3 DNA reads as TGTGCCAGCAGCGTAGAGGCACATGCTAACTATGGCTACACCTTC. The chain couples TRBV9 to TRBJ1-2; D not certain. V lost 0 bases and J 0 bases, leaving 9 bases between the germline ends. The CDR3 spans 15 residues. Germline V gene lookup returns CDR1 SGDLS and CDR2 YYNGEE.

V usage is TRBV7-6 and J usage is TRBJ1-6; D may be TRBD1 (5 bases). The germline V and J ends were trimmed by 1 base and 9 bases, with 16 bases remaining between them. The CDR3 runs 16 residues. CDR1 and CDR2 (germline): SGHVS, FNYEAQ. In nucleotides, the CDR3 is TGTGCCAGCAGCTTAGATCCGGCGGGGGGAAGTTCACCCCTCCACTTT. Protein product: CASSLDPAGGSSPLHF.

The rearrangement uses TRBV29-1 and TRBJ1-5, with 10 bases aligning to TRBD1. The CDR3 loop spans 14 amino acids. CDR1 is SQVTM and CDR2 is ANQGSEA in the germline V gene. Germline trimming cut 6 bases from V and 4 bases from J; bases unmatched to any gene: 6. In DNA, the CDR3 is TGCAGCGTGAGACTGGGACAGGGGAATCAGCCCCAGCATTTT. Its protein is CSVRLGQGNQPQHF.

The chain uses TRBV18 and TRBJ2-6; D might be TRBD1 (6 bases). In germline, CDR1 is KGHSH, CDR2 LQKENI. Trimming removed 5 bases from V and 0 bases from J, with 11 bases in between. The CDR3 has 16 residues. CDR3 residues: CASSFQGSSGANVLTF. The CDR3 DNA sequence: TGTGCCAGCTCATTTCAGGGGAGCTCTGGGGCCAACGTCCTGACTTTC.

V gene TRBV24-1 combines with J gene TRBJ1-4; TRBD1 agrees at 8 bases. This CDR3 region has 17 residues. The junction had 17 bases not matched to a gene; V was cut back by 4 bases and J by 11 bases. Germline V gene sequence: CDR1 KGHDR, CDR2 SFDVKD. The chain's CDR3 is CATSEVDRGRTGRKLFF. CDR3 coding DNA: TGTGCCACCAGTGAAGTTGACAGGGGTCGGACGGGGCGGAAACTGTTTTTT.

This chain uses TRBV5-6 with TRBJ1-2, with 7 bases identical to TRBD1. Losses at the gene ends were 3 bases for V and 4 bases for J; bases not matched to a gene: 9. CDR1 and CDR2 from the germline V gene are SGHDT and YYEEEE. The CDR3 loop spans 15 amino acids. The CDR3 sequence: CASSSTSTGVYGYTF. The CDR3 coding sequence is TGTGCCAGCAGCTCAACCTCCACAGGGGTCTATGGCTACACCTTC.

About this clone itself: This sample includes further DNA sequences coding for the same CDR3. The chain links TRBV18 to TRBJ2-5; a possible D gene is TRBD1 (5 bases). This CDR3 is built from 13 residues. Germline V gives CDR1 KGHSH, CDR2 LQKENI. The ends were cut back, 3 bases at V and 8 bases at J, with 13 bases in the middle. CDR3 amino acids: CASSPGQGETQYF. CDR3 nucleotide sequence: TGTGCCAGCTCACCCGGGCAGGGTGAAACCCAGTACTTC.

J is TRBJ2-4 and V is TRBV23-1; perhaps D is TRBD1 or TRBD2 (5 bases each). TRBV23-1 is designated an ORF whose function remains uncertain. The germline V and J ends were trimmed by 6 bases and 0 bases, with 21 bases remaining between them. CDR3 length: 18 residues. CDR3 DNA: TGCGCCAGCAGCCCCGGACAACCCAAGACTATAGCCAAAAACATTCAGTACTTC. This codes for CASSPGQPKTIAKNIQYF.

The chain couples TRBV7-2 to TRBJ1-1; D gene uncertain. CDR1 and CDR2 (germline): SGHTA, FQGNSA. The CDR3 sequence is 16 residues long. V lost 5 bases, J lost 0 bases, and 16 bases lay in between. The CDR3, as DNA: TGTGCCAGCAGCCCGACACGGACGGCTTTGAACACTGAAGCTTTCTTT. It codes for CASSPTRTALNTEAFF.

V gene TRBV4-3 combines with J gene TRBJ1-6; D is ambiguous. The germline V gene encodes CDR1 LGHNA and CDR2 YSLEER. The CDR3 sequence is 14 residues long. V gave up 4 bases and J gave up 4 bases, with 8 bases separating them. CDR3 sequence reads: CASSPDSYNSPLHF. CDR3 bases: TGCGCCAGCAGCCCGGACTCTTATAATTCACCCCTCCACTTT.

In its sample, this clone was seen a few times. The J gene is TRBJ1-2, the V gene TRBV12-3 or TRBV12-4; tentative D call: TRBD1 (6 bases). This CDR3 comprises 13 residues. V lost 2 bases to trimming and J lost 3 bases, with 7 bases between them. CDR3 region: CASSLRGDYGYTF. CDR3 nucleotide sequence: TGTGCCAGCAGTTTAAGGGGGGACTATGGCTACACCTTC.

CDR3: CAWSMYQGGYTF. In nucleotides, the CDR3 is TGTGCCTGGAGTATGTACCAGGGTGGCTACACCTTC. The chain joins TRBV30 to TRBJ1-2, with D perhaps TRBD1 (5 bases). The CDR3 has 12 amino acids. V was trimmed by 2 bases and J by 7 bases, leaving 11 bases between them. Germline values: CDR1 GTSNPN, CDR2 SVGIG (reference sequence).

CDR3 nucleotides: TGTGCCAGCAGCCAATACTCCTACGAGCAGTACTTC. Translation gives CASSQYSYEQYF. The chain uses TRBV3-1 (or the pseudogene TRBV3-2) and TRBJ2-7, with D unclear. The CDR3 is 12 residues long. V was clipped by 2 bases and J by 0 bases, with 2 bases between them. Looked up from germline, CDR1 is LGHDT and CDR2 is YNNKEL (reference sequence).

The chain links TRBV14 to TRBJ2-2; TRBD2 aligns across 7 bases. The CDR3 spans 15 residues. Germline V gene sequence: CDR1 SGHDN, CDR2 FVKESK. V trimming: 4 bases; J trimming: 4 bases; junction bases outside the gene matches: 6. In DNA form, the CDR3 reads TGTGCCAGCAGCCCCCAAGGACTAGTCACCGGGGAGCTGTTTTTT. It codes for CASSPQGLVTGELFF.

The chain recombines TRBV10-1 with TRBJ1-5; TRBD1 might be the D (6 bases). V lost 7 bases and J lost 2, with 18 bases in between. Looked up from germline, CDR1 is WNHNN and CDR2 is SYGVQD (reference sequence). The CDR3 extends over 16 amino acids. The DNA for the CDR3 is TGCGCCAGCAACCAAAAGTTAGGGGGGGGCAATCAGCCCCAGCATTTT. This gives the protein CASNQKLGGGNQPQHF.

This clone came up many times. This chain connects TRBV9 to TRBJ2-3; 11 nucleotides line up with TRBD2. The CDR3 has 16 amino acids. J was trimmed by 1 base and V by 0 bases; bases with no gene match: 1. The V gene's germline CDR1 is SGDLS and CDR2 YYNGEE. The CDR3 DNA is TGTGCCAGCAGCGTAGCACTAGCGGGGGGCACAGATACGCAGTATTTT. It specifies CASSVALAGGTDTQYF.

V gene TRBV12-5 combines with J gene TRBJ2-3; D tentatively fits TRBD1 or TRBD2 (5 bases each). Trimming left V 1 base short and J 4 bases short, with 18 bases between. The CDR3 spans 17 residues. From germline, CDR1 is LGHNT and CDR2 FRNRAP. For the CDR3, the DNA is TGTGCTAGTGGTTTGGGGACCGTTCGGGACGGTTCAGATACGCAGTATTTT. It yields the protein CASGLGTVRDGSDTQYF.

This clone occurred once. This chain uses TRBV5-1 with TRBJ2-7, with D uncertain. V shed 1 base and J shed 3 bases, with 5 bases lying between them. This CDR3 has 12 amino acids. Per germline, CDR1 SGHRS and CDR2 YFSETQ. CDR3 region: CASSLPNYEQYF. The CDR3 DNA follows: TGCGCCAGCAGCTTGCCGAACTACGAGCAGTACTTC.

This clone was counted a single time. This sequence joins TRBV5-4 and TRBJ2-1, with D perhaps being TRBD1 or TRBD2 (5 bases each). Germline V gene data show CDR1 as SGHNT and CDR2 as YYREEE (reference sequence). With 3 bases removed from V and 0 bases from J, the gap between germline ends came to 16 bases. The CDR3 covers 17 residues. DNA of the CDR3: TGTGCCAGCAGCTCACAAATAGGGACGGTCTCCTACAATGAGCAGTTCTTC. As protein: CASSSQIGTVSYNEQFF. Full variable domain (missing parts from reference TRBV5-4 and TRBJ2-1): ETGVTQSPTHLIKTRGQQVTLRCSSQSGHNTVSWYQQALGQGPQFIFQYYREEENGRGNFPPRFSGLQFPNYSSELNVNALELDDSALYLCASSSQIGTVSYNEQFFGPGTRLTVL.

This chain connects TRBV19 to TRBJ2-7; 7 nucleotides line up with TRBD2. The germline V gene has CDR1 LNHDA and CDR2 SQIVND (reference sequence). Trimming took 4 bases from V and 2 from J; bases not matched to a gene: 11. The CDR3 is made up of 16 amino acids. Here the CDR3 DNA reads TGTGCCAGTAGTACCTCCTCGGGGGGAAGTACCTACGAGCAGTACTTC. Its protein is CASSTSSGGSTYEQYF.

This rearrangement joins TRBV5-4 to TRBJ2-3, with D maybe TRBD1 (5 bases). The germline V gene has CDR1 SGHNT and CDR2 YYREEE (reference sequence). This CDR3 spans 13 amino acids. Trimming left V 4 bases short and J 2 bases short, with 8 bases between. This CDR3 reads CASSRTLTDTQYF. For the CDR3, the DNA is TGTGCCAGCAGCCGGACACTCACAGATACGCAGTATTTT.

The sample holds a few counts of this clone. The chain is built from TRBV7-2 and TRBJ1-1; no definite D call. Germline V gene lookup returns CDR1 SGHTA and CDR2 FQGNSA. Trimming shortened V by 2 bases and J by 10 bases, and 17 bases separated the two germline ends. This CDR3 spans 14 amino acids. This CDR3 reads CASSLLVDPKRAFF. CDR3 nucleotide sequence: TGTGCCAGCAGCTTATTGGTGGACCCCAAGAGAGCTTTCTTT.

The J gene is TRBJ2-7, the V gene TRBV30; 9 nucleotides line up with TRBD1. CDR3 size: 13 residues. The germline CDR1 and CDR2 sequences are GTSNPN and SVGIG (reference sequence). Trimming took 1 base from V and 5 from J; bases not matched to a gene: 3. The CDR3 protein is CAWSDGTGNEQYF. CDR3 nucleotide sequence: TGTGCCTGGAGTGACGGGACAGGGAACGAGCAGTACTTC.

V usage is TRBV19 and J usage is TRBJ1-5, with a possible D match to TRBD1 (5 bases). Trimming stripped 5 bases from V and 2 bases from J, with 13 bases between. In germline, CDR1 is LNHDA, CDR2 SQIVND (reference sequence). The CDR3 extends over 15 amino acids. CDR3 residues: CASSGRVVGNQPQHF. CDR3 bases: TGTGCCAGTAGTGGCAGGGTTGTGGGCAATCAGCCCCAGCATTTT.

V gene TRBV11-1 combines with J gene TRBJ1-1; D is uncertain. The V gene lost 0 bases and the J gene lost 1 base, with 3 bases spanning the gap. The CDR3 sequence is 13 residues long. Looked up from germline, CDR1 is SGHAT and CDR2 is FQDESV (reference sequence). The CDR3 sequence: CASSLAENTEAFF. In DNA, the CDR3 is TGTGCCAGCAGCTTAGCGGAGAACACTGAAGCTTTCTTT.

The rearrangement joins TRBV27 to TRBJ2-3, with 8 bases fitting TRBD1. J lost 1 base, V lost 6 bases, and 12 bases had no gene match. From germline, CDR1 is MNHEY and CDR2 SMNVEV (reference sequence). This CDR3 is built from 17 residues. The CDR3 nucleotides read TGTGCCAGCAGCCCAGTGACAGGGGAGTATGGCACAGATACGCAGTATTTT. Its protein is CASSPVTGEYGTDTQYF.

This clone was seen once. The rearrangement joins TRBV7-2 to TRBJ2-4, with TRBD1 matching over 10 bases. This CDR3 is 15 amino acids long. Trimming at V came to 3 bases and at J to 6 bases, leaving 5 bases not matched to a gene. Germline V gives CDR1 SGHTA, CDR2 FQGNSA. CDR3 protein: CASSFSTGGANIQYF. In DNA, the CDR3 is TGTGCCAGCAGCTTTTCGACAGGGGGCGCAAACATTCAGTACTTC. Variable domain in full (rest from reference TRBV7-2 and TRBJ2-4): GAGVSQSPSNKVTEKGKDVELRCDPISGHTALYWYRQSLGQGLEFLIYFQGNSAPDKSGLPSDRFSAERTGGSVSTLTIQRTQQEDSAVYLCASSFSTGGANIQYFGAGTRLSVL.